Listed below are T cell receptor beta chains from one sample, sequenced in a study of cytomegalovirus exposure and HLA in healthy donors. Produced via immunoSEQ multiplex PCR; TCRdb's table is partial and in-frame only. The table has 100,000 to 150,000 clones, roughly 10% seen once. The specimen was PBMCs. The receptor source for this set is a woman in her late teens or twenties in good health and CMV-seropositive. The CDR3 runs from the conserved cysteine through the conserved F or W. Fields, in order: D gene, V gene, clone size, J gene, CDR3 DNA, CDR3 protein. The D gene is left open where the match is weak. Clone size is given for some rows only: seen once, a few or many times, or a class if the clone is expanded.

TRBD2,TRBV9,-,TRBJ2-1,TGTGCCAGTAGTAGGATTAGCGGGGACCCCAGGGATGAGCAGCTCTTC,CASSRISGDPRDEQLF
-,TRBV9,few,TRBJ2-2,TGTGCCAGCAGCGTAGGGACAGAGCTGAACACCGGGGAGCTGTTTTTT,CASSVGTELNTGELFF
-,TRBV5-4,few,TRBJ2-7,TGTGCCAGCAGCTTGGGCGGAACGGCCTACGAGCAGTACTTC,CASSLGGTAYEQYF
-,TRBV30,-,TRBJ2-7,TGTGCCGGCCTCTGGCGGGACAGACCTTACGAGCAGTACTTC,CAGLWRDRPYEQYF
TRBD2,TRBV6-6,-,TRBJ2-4,TGTGCCAGCAGTTACGCGGCGGGAGTACCCAAAAACATTCAGTACTTC,CASSYAAGVPKNIQYF
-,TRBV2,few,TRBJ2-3,TGTGCCAGCAGTAGACAGGAATGGACAGATACGCAGTATTTT,CASSRQEWTDTQYF
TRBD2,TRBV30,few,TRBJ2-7,TGTGCCTGGAGTGTAACTAGCGGGAGCTACGAGCAGTACTTC,CAWSVTSGSYEQYF
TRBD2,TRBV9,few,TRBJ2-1,TGTGCCAGCAGTGATTCGCCACTAGCGGGAACGGATGAGCAGTTCTTC,CASSDSPLAGTDEQFF
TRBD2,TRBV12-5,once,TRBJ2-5,TGTGCTAGTGGTCCTGGGCTAGCGGGTAGCCAAGAGACCCAGTACTTC,CASGPGLAGSQETQYF
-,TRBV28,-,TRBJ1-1,TGTGCCAGCAGTCCCATCGAGGGAGAAAGACGTCCTGAAGCTTTCTTT,CASSPIEGERRPEAFF
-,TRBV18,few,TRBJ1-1,TGTGCCAGCTCGGTTCAGGGAGGAACTGAAGCTTTCTTT,CASSVQGGTEAFF
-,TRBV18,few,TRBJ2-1,TGTGCCAGCTCACCTCCGGGAGCTATCCCCTACAATGAGCAGTTCTTC,CASSPPGAIPYNEQFF
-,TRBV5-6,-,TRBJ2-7,TGTGCCAGCAGCTTGGGATTGCGGGACGCCTACGAGCAGTACTTC,CASSLGLRDAYEQYF
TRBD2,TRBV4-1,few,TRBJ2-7,TGCGCCAGCAGCGACGGAACTAGCGGAGTCTACGAGCAGTACTTC,CASSDGTSGVYEQYF
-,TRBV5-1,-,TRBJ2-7,TGCGCCAGCAGTTCCTTGACCGGGGGCTCCTACGAGCAGTACTTC,CASSSLTGGSYEQYF
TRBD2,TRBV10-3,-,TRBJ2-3,TGTGCCATCAGTGAGTCGTCAGAACTAGCGGGAGGAGTACAAGATACGCAGTATTTT,CAISESSELAGGVQDTQYF
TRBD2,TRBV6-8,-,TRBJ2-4,TGTGCCAGCAGTTTCGGACTAGCGAAGAACATTCAGTACTTC,CASSFGLAKNIQYF
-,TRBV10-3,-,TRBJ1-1,TGTGCCATCAGCGCCGGGAGCCAGAACACTGAAGCTTTCTTT,CAISAGSQNTEAFF
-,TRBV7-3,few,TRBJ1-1,TGTGCCAGCAGCTCTTACAGGGAAACTGAAGCTTTCTTT,CASSSYRETEAFF
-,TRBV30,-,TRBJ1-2,TGTGCCTGGACCGGGTTAGGTGGCTACACCTTC,CAWTGLGGYTF
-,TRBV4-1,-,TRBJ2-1,TGCGCCAGCAGCCAAGGCTATCGAGCGGTCGATGAGCAGTTCTTC,CASSQGYRAVDEQFF
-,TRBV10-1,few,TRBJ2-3,TGCGCCAGCAGCGATGGGCCTCGGGATACGCAGTATTTT,CASSDGPRDTQYF
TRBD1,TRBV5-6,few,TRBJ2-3,TGTGCCAGCAGACTGGACAGGAGCACAGATACGCAGTATTTT,CASRLDRSTDTQYF